Below, 32 T cell receptor beta chains from the same sample are listed, as sequenced in a study of cytomegalovirus exposure and HLA in healthy donors. In the PCR, 60 Vbeta and 13 Jbeta primers were used. Assay used: immunoSEQ multiplex PCR; TCRdb lists only in-frame clones, some missing. The sample lists around 100,000 clones; about 68% were seen once. The source material was PBMCs. The source is a male donor in good health and CMV-seropositive.

This clone was recorded a few times. The chain combines TRBV4-3 with TRBJ2-7; 7 bases align to TRBD1. Trimming removed 2 bases from V and 3 bases from J; junction bases left unmatched: 1. Germline CDR1 LGHNA, CDR2 YSLEER. The CDR3 spans 13 residues. The chain's CDR3 is CASSQWTGYEQYF. In DNA form, the CDR3 reads TGCGCCAGCAGCCAATGGACAGGCTACGAGCAGTACTTC.

The CDR3 nucleotides read TGTGCCAGCTGGGGGACAGGGACCTATAATTCACCCCTCCACTTT. Its protein product is CASWGTGTYNSPLHF. This rearrangement joins TRBV6-1 to TRBJ1-6; 9 nucleotides agree with TRBD1. The junction had 4 bases not matched to a gene; V was cut back by 8 bases and J by 2 bases. CDR1 and CDR2 from the germline V gene are MNHNS and SASEGT. This CDR3 has 15 amino acids.

J is TRBJ2-5 and V is TRBV12-5, with D unclear. The CDR3 is 13 amino acids. Trimming cost V 2 bases and J 5 bases, with 9 bases left between them. Germline values: CDR1 LGHNT, CDR2 FRNRAP. Here the CDR3 reads CASGLNSLETQYF. CDR3 bases: TGTGCTAGTGGTTTGAACAGTCTTGAGACCCAGTACTTC.

In its sample, this clone was seen once. Within the sample, other DNA sequences also encode this same CDR3. This rearrangement joins TRBV19 to TRBJ1-5; 8 bases are shared with TRBD1. Trimming removed 5 bases from V and 7 bases from J; junction bases left unmatched: 4. Per the germline V gene, CDR1 is LNHDA and CDR2 is SQIVND (reference sequence). The CDR3 covers 13 residues. The CDR3 DNA sequence: TGTGCCAGTAGTCCCCAGGGGGCCCAGCCCCAGCATTTT. As protein: CASSPQGAQPQHF.

V is TRBV5-1 and J is TRBJ1-4; D is possibly TRBD1 (6 bases). The germline gives CDR1 SGHRS, CDR2 YFSETQ. CDR3 size: 14 residues. Trimming removed 3 bases from V and 6 bases from J, with 12 bases in between. The DNA for the CDR3 is TGCGCCAGCAGCTCCGGACAGATGCATGAAAAACTGTTTTTT. As protein: CASSSGQMHEKLFF.

The chain links TRBV9 to TRBJ2-3, with 15 bases aligning to TRBD2. With 5 bases clipped from V and 5 bases from J, the junction kept 9 bases outside the gene matches. This CDR3 comprises 17 residues. Looked up from germline, CDR1 is SGDLS and CDR2 is YYNGEE. CDR3 amino acids: CASSRGLAGGQQDTQYF. CDR3 coding DNA: TGTGCCAGCAGTAGAGGACTAGCGGGGGGGCAGCAAGATACGCAGTATTTT.

The CDR3 DNA reads TGTGCCAGCAGCTTCCAGGGTTCCGAGCAGTACTTC. This codes for CASSFQGSEQYF. V gene TRBV7-2 combines with J gene TRBJ2-7, with D possibly matching TRBD1 (5 bases). The V and J ends lost 3 bases and 6 bases respectively, with 9 bases between them. The CDR3 contains 12 residues. CDR1 is SGHTA and CDR2 is FQGNSA in the germline V gene.

The CDR3 sequence: CASSEASLRGYTF. The CDR3 region has the DNA TGTGCCAGCAGTGAAGCCTCTCTCAGGGGCTACACCTTC. The V call is TRBV6-1, the J call TRBJ1-2; D gene ambiguous. The length of the CDR3 is 13 residues. Per the germline V gene, CDR1 is MNHNS and CDR2 is SASEGT. Trimming removed 0 bases at V and 8 bases at J, with 10 bases between.

This clone appeared once. The identical CDR3 is also encoded by other nucleotide sequences in the sample. This chain links TRBV9 with TRBJ1-1, with a tentative D call TRBD1 (5 bases). Germline CDR1 SGDLS, CDR2 YYNGEE. The CDR3 sequence is 15 residues long. V was cut by 3 bases and J by 6 bases, with 18 bases left in between. The CDR3, as DNA: TGTGCCAGCAGCGCAAACCCCTCGCGGGACTCTGAAGCTTTCTTT. Its protein product is CASSANPSRDSEAFF.

The chain recombines TRBV7-9 with TRBJ2-7; tentative D call: TRBD1 (5 bases). The CDR3 sequence is 16 residues long. Deletions cut 1 base from V and 3 bases from J, with 16 bases between. Germline CDR1 SEHNR, CDR2 FQNEAQ (reference sequence). The CDR3 DNA reads TGTGCCAGCAGCTTAGGAGTAGGGCAGGGCCTCTACGAGCAGTACTTC. Protein: CASSLGVGQGLYEQYF.

The chain recombines TRBV19 with TRBJ2-2; D unresolved. Germline V gene data show CDR1 as LNHDA and CDR2 as SQIVND (reference sequence). V lost 5 bases and J 1 base, leaving 5 bases between the germline ends. This CDR3 spans 13 amino acids. The CDR3 reads CASSVQNTGELFF. The CDR3 coding sequence is TGTGCCAGTAGTGTCCAGAACACCGGGGAGCTGTTTTTT.

The chain uses TRBV9 and TRBJ1-1; D possibly corresponds to TRBD1 (6 bases). The CDR3 runs 17 residues. V was pared by 2 bases and J by 0 bases, with 17 bases between. The germline V gene has CDR1 SGDLS and CDR2 YYNGEE. The CDR3 loop is CASSVSFEGDLNTEAFF. The CDR3 nucleotides are TGTGCCAGCAGCGTTTCGTTTGAGGGGGATCTGAACACTGAAGCTTTCTTT.

This clone showed up just a few times. The genes are TRBV5-8 and TRBJ2-7, with a tentative D call TRBD2 (6 bases). This CDR3 contains 14 residues. The V gene's germline CDR1 is SGHTS and CDR2 YDEGEE. Trimming removed 5 bases from V and 1 base from J, with 13 bases in between. CDR3 in amino acids: CASRSRRGSYEQYF. As DNA, the CDR3 is TGTGCCAGCAGGTCGCGGAGGGGATCCTACGAGCAGTACTTC.

V and J are TRBV19 and TRBJ1-6, with a tentative D call TRBD1 (5 bases). This CDR3 has 15 amino acids. Between the trimmed V and J ends, which lost 6 bases and 6 bases, there was a span of 15 bases. Per the germline V gene, CDR1 is LNHDA and CDR2 is SQIVND (reference sequence). The CDR3 bases are TGTGCCAGTAGCCCCTCGGAGGGGCGTAATTCACCCCTCCACTTT. As protein: CASSPSEGRNSPLHF.

This clone has only one observation. V and J are TRBV10-3 and TRBJ2-7; tentatively, D is TRBD1 (6 bases). Per germline, CDR1 ENHRY and CDR2 SYGVKD. CDR3 length equals 14 residues. The ends were cut back, 6 bases at V and 0 bases at J, with 12 bases in the middle. The CDR3 spells CAIRMDRFSYEQYF. For the CDR3, the DNA is TGTGCCATCAGAATGGACAGATTCTCCTACGAGCAGTACTTC.

The chain is built from TRBV4-2 and TRBJ2-1, with 10 bases that match TRBD2. J gave up 2 bases and V 1 base, and 2 bases lay outside the gene matches. This CDR3 comprises 16 residues. Germline V lookup: CDR1 LGHNA, CDR2 YNFKEQ. CDR3 sequence reads: CASSQASGGAYNEQFF. The CDR3 DNA reads TGTGCCAGCAGCCAAGCCAGCGGGGGGGCCTACAATGAGCAGTTCTTC.

The genes are TRBV4-3 and TRBJ2-5, with D possibly matching TRBD2 (5 bases). CDR1 is LGHNA and CDR2 is YSLEER in the germline V gene. Trimming left V 0 bases short and J 4 bases short, with 12 bases between. The CDR3 consists of 15 residues. The CDR3 reads CASSQDNGVGETQYF. CDR3 DNA sequence: TGCGCCAGCAGCCAAGATAACGGGGTAGGAGAGACCCAGTACTTC.

The genes are TRBV9 and TRBJ1-2; D is undetermined. The CDR3 consists of 15 residues. V was trimmed by 7 bases and J by 2 bases, leaving 18 bases between them. Per germline, CDR1 SGDLS and CDR2 YYNGEE. CDR3 bases: TGTGCCAGCTGTTCGAGGCAGAAGGAGAACTATGGCTACACCTTC. Translating it yields CASCSRQKENYGYTF.

The rearrangement links TRBV14 to TRBJ2-1, with D perhaps TRBD2 (6 bases). The germline gives CDR1 SGHDN, CDR2 FVKESK. This CDR3 is built from 16 residues. The ends were cut back, 2 bases at V and 0 bases at J, with 11 bases in the middle. In DNA form, the CDR3 reads TGTGCCAGCAGCCAATGGGAACTAGCCTCCTACAATGAGCAGTTCTTC. Amino acids: CASSQWELASYNEQFF. Supplemented by reference TRBV14 and TRBJ2-1, the full variable domain reads EAGVTQFPSHSVIEKGQTVTLRCDPISGHDNLYWYRRVMGKEIKFLLHFVKESKQDESGMPNNRFLAERTGGTYSTLKVQPAELEDSGVYFCASSQWELASYNEQFFGPGTRLTVL.

The chain carries TRBV5-1 and TRBJ2-4, with 7 bases matching TRBD2. With V trimmed by 0 bases and J by 7 bases, 7 bases remained unmatched. Germline CDR1 SGHRS, CDR2 YFSETQ. This CDR3 contains 15 residues. CDR3 bases: TGCGCCAGCAGCTTGGAAGCGTCGCGGGGGAACATTCAGTACTTC. This gives the protein CASSLEASRGNIQYF.

The V gene is TRBV5-1, the J gene TRBJ2-2; D is ambiguous. The CDR3 sequence is 16 residues long. Germline CDR1 reads SGHRS; CDR2 reads YFSETQ. The V end was cut by 0 bases, the J end by 4 bases, with 13 bases between. CDR3 amino acids: CASSLVSAPGTGELFF. As DNA, the CDR3 is TGCGCCAGCAGCTTGGTTTCAGCGCCGGGCACCGGGGAGCTGTTTTTT.

The chain is built from TRBV6-1 and TRBJ2-5, with 8 bases that match TRBD2. V lost 2 bases to trimming and J lost 6 bases; unmatched junction nucleotides: 5. The CDR3 runs to 14 residues. The germline CDR1 and CDR2 sequences are MNHNS and SASEGT. The chain's CDR3 is CASSEIPSGQTQYF. CDR3 DNA sequence: TGTGCCAGCAGTGAAATCCCTAGCGGGCAGACCCAGTACTTC.

This clone was seen repeatedly, ten times or more. The chain employs TRBV7-8 and TRBJ2-7, with D perhaps matching TRBD1 (6 bases). CDR3 length equals 15 residues. Trimming left V 5 bases short and J 0 bases short, with 14 bases between. CDR1 SGHVS and CDR2 FQNEAQ come from the germline V gene. The CDR3 protein is CASSPHQGPSYEQYF. CDR3 nucleotides: TGTGCCAGCAGCCCCCATCAGGGGCCCTCCTACGAGCAGTACTTC.

The chain joins TRBV7-2 to TRBJ2-2, with 8 positions matching TRBD1. V lost 1 base to trimming and J lost 7 bases; unmatched junction nucleotides: 5. In germline, CDR1 is SGHTA, CDR2 FQGNSA. The CDR3 covers 15 residues. This CDR3 is CASSLDQGASGELFF. CDR3 bases: TGTGCCAGCAGCTTAGATCAGGGGGCGAGCGGGGAGCTGTTTTTT.

The V call is TRBV11-2, the J call TRBJ1-6; D remains ambiguous. V shed 2 bases and J shed 10 bases, with 18 bases lying between them. CDR1 SGHAT and CDR2 FQNNGV come from the germline V gene. The CDR3 loop spans 16 amino acids. The CDR3 is CASSLKIHLLGSPLHF. The CDR3 DNA is TGTGCCAGCAGCTTAAAGATACACCTGCTCGGGTCACCCCTCCACTTT. Based on the CDR3 plus reference TRBV11-2 and TRBJ1-6, the full variable domain is EAGVAQSPRYKIIEKRQSVAFWCNPISGHATLYWYQQILGQGPKLLIQFQNNGVVDDSQLPKDRFSAERLKGVDSTLKIQPAKLEDSAVYLCASSLKIHLLGSPLHFGNGTRLTVT.

The chain couples TRBV9 to TRBJ2-1; 10 nucleotides align to TRBD1. Germline loops: CDR1 SGDLS, CDR2 YYNGEE. The V segment lost 3 bases and the J segment 7 bases; nucleotides outside the gene matches: 7. CDR3 length: 15 residues. The CDR3 region is CASSARDRGLNEQFF. CDR3 bases: TGTGCCAGCAGCGCCCGGGACAGGGGTTTAAATGAGCAGTTCTTC.

The chain links TRBV30 to TRBJ1-5, with D possibly being TRBD1 (5 bases). Per the germline V gene, CDR1 is GTSNPN and CDR2 is SVGIG (reference sequence). This CDR3 spans 14 amino acids. Trimming took off 2 bases at V and 4 bases at J, with 12 bases between the two ends. CDR3 amino acids: CAWSWRGVNQPQHF. CDR3 in DNA: TGTGCCTGGAGTTGGCGGGGGGTGAATCAGCCCCAGCATTTT. The variable domain in full, with the rest retrieved from reference TRBV30 and TRBJ1-5, is SQTIHQWPATLVQPVGSPLSLECTVEGTSNPNLYWYRQAAGRGLQLLFYSVGIGQISSEVPQNLSASRPQDRQFILSSKKLLLSDSGFYLCAWSWRGVNQPQHFGDGTRLSIL.

The gene calls are TRBV5-1 and TRBJ2-6; D call uncertain. Trimming stripped 4 bases from V and 0 bases from J, with 8 bases between. From germline, CDR1 is SGHRS and CDR2 YFSETQ. The CDR3 is 15 amino acids. In DNA form, the CDR3 reads TGCGCCAGCAGCCTCAAAGCCTCTGGGGCCAACGTCCTGACTTTC. This codes for CASSLKASGANVLTF.

The gene calls are TRBV5-4 and TRBJ2-7; TRBD2 agrees at 8 bases. This CDR3 spans 16 amino acids. Trimming at V came to 3 bases and at J to 3 bases, leaving 11 bases not matched to a gene. Germline V CDR1 and CDR2: SGHNT, YYREEE (reference sequence). The CDR3 sequence is CASSSPVGRGDYEQYF. DNA of the CDR3: TGTGCCAGCAGCTCCCCGGTGGGGCGGGGGGACTACGAGCAGTACTTC.

This chain links TRBV30 with TRBJ2-1, with 11 bases fitting TRBD1. Losses at the gene ends were 3 bases for V and 14 bases for J; bases not matched to a gene: 3. The CDR3 runs 11 residues. Germline V gene lookup returns CDR1 GTSNPN and CDR2 SVGIG (reference sequence). The CDR3, as DNA: TGTGCCTGGAGCCTGGGACAGGGGGAGTTCTTC. This codes for CAWSLGQGEFF. Based on the CDR3 plus reference TRBV30 and TRBJ2-1, the full variable domain is SQTIHQWPATLVQPVGSPLSLECTVEGTSNPNLYWYRQAAGRGLQLLFYSVGIGQISSEVPQNLSASRPQDRQFILSSKKLLLSDSGFYLCAWSLGQGEFFGPGTRLTVL.

This chain uses TRBV7-9 with TRBJ1-2; D not certain. The CDR3 consists of 13 residues. From germline, CDR1 is SEHNR and CDR2 FQNEAQ (reference sequence). V lost 5 bases and J lost 4, with 11 bases in between. The CDR3 protein is CASSLGEVYGYTF. The CDR3 DNA reads TGTGCCAGCAGCCTTGGCGAGGTCTATGGCTACACCTTC.

This clone was found a few times. This sequence joins TRBV19 and TRBJ1-5, with TRBD1 matching 11 bases. The CDR3 is made up of 18 amino acids. From germline, CDR1 is LNHDA and CDR2 SQIVND (reference sequence). J lost 2 bases, V lost 4 bases, and 10 bases had no gene match. CDR3 coding DNA: TGTGCCAGTAGTAGCCGGGACAGGGGGATATACGGCAATCAGCCCCAGCATTTT. This gives the protein CASSSRDRGIYGNQPQHF.